The 8 T cell receptor beta chains in this list originate from one sample, sequenced in a study of OX40 agonist ivuxolimab in advanced cancers. Assay: immunoSEQ multiplex PCR; the TCRdb copy retains only in-frame clones and omits some. This sample has 65,000 to 85,000 clones, with more than 80% found just once. The sequenced sample was CD4+ or CD8+ T cells sorted from blood, obtained in a trial of the OX40 agonist ivuxolimab. The receptors derive from an adult with an advanced solid tumor such as melanoma, head and neck, liver or kidney cancer.

The chain carries TRBV5-4 and TRBJ2-2; D not resolved. Germline CDR1 and CDR2: SGHNT and YYREEE (reference sequence). Trimming cost V 3 bases and J 6 bases, with 15 bases left between them. The CDR3 extends over 15 amino acids. The CDR3 nucleotides read TGTGCCAGCAGCTCCGGCGGCAGTAGGGCCGGGGAGCTGTTTTTT. It yields the protein CASSSGGSRAGELFF. The full variable domain, in which reference TRBV5-4 and TRBJ2-2 provide the parts outside the CDR3, is ETGVTQSPTHLIKTRGQQVTLRCSSQSGHNTVSWYQQALGQGPQFIFQYYREEENGRGNFPPRFSGLQFPNYSSELNVNALELDDSALYLCASSSGGSRAGELFFGEGSRLTVL.

The chain carries TRBV6-1 and TRBJ1-4; perhaps TRBD1 as D (5 bases). The CDR3 contains 14 residues. Trimming left V 6 bases short and J 3 bases short, with 11 bases between. Per the germline V gene, CDR1 is MNHNS and CDR2 is SASEGT. Here the CDR3 reads CASSSTVANEKLFF. CDR3 nucleotide sequence: TGTGCCAGCAGCTCGACAGTAGCTAATGAAAAACTGTTTTTT.

The CDR3 is CASSLATEKQFF. In nucleotides, the CDR3 is TGTGCCAGCAGTTTGGCAACAGAGAAGCAGTTCTTC. The chain employs TRBV28 and TRBJ2-1; no clear D. V lost 3 bases and J lost 11, with 11 bases in between. Germline lookup yields CDR1 MDHEN and CDR2 SYDVKM. This CDR3 spans 12 amino acids.

V is TRBV5-6 and J is TRBJ1-2; tentatively, D is TRBD1 (6 bases). V lost 3 bases and J lost 4, with 13 bases in between. The CDR3 runs to 14 residues. Germline V gene sequence: CDR1 SGHDT, CDR2 YYEEEE. In nucleotides, the CDR3 is TGTGCCAGCAGCTCTGGACAGACCTTCTATGGCTACACCTTC. Its translation is CASSSGQTFYGYTF.

This clone was observed a handful of times. This chain joins TRBV28 and TRBJ1-1, with 7 bases matching TRBD1. V shed 6 bases, J shed 1 base, and the junction held 5 bases outside the gene matches. CDR1 is MDHEN and CDR2 is SYDVKM in the germline V gene. The length of the CDR3 is 14 residues. The CDR3 region is CASRGAGGNTEAFF. CDR3 sequence (DNA): TGTGCCAGCAGGGGGGCAGGGGGGAACACTGAAGCTTTCTTT.

The genes are TRBV25-1 and TRBJ1-4, with 8 bases identical to TRBD1. CDR3 length: 15 amino acids. The V and J ends lost 3 bases and 7 bases, in that order; junction bases with no gene match: 7. Germline V gives CDR1 MGHDK, CDR2 SYGVNS. CDR3 protein: CASSEMTGDGEKLFF. The CDR3 DNA reads TGTGCCAGCAGTGAGATGACAGGGGATGGTGAAAAACTGTTTTTT.

For this clone: A junction end diverges from the germline sequence, so it may reflect a read error. The DNA for the CDR3 is TGTGCCAGCAGCTCAACTAGCGGGAGTGATGAGCAGCTCTTC. Residues: CASSSTSGSDEQLF. The chain has TRBV9 and TRBJ2-1, with 11 bases aligning to TRBD2. The germline V gene has CDR1 SGDLS and CDR2 YYNGEE. The CDR3 sequence is 14 residues long. The entire variable domain, with the rest obtained from reference TRBV9 and TRBJ2-1, is as follows: DSGVTQTPKHLITATGQRVTLRCSPRSGDLSVYWYQQSLDQGLQFLIQYYNGEERAKGNILERFSAQQFPDLHSELNLSSLELGDSALYFCASSSTSGSDEQLFGPGTRLTVL.

The chain joins TRBV2 to TRBJ2-3, with D unclear. CDR3 size: 12 residues. Trimming shortened V by 6 bases and J by 0 bases, and 4 bases separated the two germline ends. CDR1 is SNHLY, CDR2 FYNNEI, per germline. The CDR3 loop reads CASSSSTDTQYF. CDR3 DNA: TGTGCCAGCAGCTCTAGCACAGATACGCAGTATTTT. Full variable domain (rest looked up from reference TRBV2 and TRBJ2-3): EPEVTQTPSHQVTQMGQEVILRCVPISNHLYFYWYRQILGQKVEFLVSFYNNEISEKSEIFDDQFSVERPDGSNFTLKIRSTKLEDSAMYFCASSSSTDTQYFGPGTRLTVL.